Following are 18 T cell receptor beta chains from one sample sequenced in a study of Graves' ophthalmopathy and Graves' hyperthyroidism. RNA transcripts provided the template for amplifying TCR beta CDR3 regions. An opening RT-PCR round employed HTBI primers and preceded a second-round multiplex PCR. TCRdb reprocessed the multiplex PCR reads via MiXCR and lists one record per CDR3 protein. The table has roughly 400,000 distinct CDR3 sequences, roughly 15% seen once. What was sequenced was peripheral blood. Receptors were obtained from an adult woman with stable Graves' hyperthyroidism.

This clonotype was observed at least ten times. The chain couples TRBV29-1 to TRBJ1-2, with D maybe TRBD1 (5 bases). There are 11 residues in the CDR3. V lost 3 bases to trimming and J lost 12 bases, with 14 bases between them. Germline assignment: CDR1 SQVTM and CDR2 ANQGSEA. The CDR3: CSVDIGGDDTF. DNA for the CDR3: TGCAGCGTTGACATCGGGGGAGATGACACCTTC.

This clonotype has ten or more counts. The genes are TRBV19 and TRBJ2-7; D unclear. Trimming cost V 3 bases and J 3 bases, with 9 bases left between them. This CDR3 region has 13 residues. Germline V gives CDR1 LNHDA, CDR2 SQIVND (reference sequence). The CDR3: CASSIGPYYEQYF. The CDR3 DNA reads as TGTGCCAGTAGTATCGGCCCTTACTACGAGCAGTACTTC.

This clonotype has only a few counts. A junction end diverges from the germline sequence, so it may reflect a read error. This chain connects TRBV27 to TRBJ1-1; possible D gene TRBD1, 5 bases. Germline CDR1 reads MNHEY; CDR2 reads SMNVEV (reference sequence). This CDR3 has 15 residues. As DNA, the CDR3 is TGTGCCAGCAGAACATTACAGGTCGTCGGGACTGATGCTTTCTTT. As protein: CASRTLQVVGTDAFF.

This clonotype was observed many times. CDR3 region: CASSRTGLAAYEQYF. The CDR3, as DNA: TGTGCCAGCAGCCGGACGGGACTAGCGGCCTACGAGCAGTACTTC. The chain employs TRBV6-2 or TRBV6-3 and TRBJ2-7, with TRBD2 identical over 11 bases. Germline V lookup: CDR1 MNHEY, CDR2 SVGEGT. Trimming took 6 bases from V and 2 from J; bases not matched to a gene: 6. CDR3 size: 15 residues.

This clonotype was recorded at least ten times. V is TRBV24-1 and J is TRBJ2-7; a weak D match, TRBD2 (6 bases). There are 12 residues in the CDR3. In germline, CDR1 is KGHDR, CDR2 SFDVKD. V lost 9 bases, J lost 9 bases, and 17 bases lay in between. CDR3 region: CATARDSNMQYF. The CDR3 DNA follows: TGTGCCACCGCAAGGGACTCTAACATGCAGTACTTC.

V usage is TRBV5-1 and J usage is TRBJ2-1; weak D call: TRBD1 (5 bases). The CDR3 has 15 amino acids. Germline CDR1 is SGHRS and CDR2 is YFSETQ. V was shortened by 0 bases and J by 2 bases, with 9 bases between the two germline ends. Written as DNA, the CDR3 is TGCGCCAGCAGCTTGGTTCAGGGAACCTACAATGAGCAGTTCTTC. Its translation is CASSLVQGTYNEQFF. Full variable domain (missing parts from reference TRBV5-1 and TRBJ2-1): KAGVTQTPRYLIKTRGQQVTLSCSPISGHRSVSWYQQTPGQGLQFLFEYFSETQRNKGNFPGRFSGRQFSNSRSEMNVSTLELGDSALYLCASSLVQGTYNEQFFGPGTRLTVL.

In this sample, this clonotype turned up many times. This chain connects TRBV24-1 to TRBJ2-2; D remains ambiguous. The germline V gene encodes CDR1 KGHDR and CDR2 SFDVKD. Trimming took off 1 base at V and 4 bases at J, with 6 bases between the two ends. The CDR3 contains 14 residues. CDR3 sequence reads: CATSDFKSTGELFF. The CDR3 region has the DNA TGTGCCACCAGTGATTTTAAGTCCACCGGGGAGCTGTTTTTT.

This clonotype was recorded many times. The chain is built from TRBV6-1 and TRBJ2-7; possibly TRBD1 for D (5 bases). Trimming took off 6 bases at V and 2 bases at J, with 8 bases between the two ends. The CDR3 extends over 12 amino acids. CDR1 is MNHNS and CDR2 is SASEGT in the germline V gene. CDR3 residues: CASRQDTYEQYF. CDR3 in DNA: TGTGCCAGCAGACAGGATACCTACGAGCAGTACTTC.

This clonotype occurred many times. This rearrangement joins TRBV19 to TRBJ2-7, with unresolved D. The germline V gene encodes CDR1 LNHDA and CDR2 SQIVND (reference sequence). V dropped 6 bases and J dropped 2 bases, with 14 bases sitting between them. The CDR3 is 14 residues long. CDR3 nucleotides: TGTGCCAGTAGCCATCGGAGCAACACCTACGAGCAGTACTTC. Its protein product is CASSHRSNTYEQYF.

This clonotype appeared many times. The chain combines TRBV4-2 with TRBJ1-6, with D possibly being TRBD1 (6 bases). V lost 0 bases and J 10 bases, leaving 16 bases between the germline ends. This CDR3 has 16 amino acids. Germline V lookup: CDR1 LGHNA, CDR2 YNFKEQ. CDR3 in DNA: TGTGCCAGCAGCCAAGATGTCGGACAGAGGGTATCACCCCTCCACTTT. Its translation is CASSQDVGQRVSPLHF.

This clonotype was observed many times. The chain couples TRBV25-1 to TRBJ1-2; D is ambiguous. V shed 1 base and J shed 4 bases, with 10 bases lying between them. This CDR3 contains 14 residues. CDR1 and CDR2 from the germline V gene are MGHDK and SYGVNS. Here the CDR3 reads CASSESGVAYGYTF. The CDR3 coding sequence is TGTGCCAGCAGTGAATCCGGGGTGGCCTATGGCTACACCTTC.

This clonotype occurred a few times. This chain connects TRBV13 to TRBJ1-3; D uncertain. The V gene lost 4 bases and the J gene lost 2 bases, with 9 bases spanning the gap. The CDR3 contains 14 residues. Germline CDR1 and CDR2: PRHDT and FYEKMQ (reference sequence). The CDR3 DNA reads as TGTGCCAGCAGCTCCTGGACCGCTGGAAACACCATATATTTT. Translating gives CASSSWTAGNTIYF.

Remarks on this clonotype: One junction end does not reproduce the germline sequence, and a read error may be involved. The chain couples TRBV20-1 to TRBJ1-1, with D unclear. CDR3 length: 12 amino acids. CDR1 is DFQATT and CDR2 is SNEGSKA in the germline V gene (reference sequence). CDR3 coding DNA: TGCAGTGCTTGGGTCAGGTACACTGATGCTTTCTTT. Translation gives CSAWVRYTDAFF.

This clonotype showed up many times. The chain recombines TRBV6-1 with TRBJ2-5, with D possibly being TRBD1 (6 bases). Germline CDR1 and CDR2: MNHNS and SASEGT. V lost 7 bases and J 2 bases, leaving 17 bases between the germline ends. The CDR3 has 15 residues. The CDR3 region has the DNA TGTGCCAGCACCGTGATCGCCGGACAGCAAGAGACCCAGTACTTC. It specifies CASTVIAGQQETQYF.

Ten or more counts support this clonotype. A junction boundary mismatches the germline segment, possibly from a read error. Written as DNA, the CDR3 is TGCAGCGTTGATAGGGGACAGGGGGGAGAGCAGTACTTT. Amino acids: CSVDRGQGGEQYF. The chain carries TRBV29-1 and TRBJ2-7; TRBD1 aligns across 11 bases. The germline V gene has CDR1 SQVTM and CDR2 ANQGSEA. CDR3 length: 13 amino acids.

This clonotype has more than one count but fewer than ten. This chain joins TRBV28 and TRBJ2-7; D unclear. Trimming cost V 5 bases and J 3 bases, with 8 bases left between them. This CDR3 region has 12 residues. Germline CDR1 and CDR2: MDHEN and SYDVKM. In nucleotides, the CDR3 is TGTGCCAGCAGTACCCGTCGCTACGAGCAGTACTTC. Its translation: CASSTRRYEQYF.

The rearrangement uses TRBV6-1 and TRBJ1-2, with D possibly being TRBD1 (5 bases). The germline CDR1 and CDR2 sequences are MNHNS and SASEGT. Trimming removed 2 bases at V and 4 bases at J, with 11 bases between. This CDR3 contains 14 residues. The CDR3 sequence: CASSEYWGGYGYTF. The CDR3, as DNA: TGTGCCAGCAGTGAATATTGGGGGGGCTATGGCTACACCTTC.

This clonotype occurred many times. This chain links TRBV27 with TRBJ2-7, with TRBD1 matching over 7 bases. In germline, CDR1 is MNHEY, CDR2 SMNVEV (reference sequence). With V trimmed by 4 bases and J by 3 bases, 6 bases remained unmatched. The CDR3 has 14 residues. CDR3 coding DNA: TGTGCCAGCAGTTGGTCCAGGGGGTACTACGAGCAGTACTTC. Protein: CASSWSRGYYEQYF.